This TCR beta chain was captured by sequencing in a study of OX40 agonist ivuxolimab in advanced cancers. Points from the study as a whole: Clonal expansion among partial responders at 0.1-3.0 mg/kg ranked near the lowest.

Data came from immunoSEQ multiplex PCR; TCRdb stores just in-frame clones and leaves some out. The sample yields 100,000 or so clones, 70% to 85% seen once. If patients had autoimmune disease history or systemic immunosuppression, they were excluded. The V gene's germline CDR1 is SGHTA and CDR2 FQGTGA. The CDR3 runs 12 residues. The V end lost 3 bases, the J end lost 4 bases, and 4 bases lay between the germline ends. This clone was found a few times. Its matching antigen is unknown. This chain links TRBV7-3 with TRBJ1-3; D ambiguous. The sequence derives from an adult with an advanced solid tumor such as melanoma, head and neck, liver or kidney cancer. The sequences come from CD4+ or CD8+ T cells sorted from blood, collected in a trial of the OX40 agonist ivuxolimab. CDR3 coding DNA: TGTGCCAGCAGCTTGGACGGAAACACCATATATTTT. Residues: CASSLDGNTIYF.